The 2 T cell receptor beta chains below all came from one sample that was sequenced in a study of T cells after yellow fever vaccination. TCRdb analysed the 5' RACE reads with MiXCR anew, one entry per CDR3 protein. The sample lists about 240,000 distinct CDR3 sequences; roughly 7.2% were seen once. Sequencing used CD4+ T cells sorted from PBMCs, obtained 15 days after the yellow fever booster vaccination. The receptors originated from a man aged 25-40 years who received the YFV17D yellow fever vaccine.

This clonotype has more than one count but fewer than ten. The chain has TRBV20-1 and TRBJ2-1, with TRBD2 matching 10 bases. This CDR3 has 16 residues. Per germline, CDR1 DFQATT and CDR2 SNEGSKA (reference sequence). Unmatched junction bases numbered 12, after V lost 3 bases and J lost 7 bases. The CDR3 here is CSASPRTSGKRNEQFF. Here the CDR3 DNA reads TGCAGTGCTAGTCCAAGGACTAGCGGAAAGAGGAATGAGCAGTTCTTC.

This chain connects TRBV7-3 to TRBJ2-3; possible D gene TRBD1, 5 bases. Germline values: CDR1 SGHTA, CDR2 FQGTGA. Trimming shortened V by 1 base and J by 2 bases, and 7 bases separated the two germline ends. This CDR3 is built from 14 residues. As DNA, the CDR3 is TGTGCCAGCAGCTTAAAGGACAACACAGATACGCAGTATTTT. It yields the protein CASSLKDNTDTQYF.